The 2 T cell receptor beta chains listed next were all sequenced from one sample in a study of shared clonotypes between healthy human individuals. TCRdb keeps only in-frame clones here, not all; method: immunoSEQ multiplex PCR. The sample has 600,000 to 750,000 clones, 90% seen once. Sequencing input: memory CD8+ T cells from PBMCs. The subset was: CD45RO+ cells pooled with CCR7-negative TemRA cells. The receptors were gathered from a young man in good health. Some clones in this sample may be carry-over from other donors' samples.

The V and J genes are TRBV5-6 and TRBJ2-6; D ambiguous. V was trimmed by 4 bases and J by 0 bases, leaving 17 bases between them. The germline CDR1 and CDR2 sequences are SGHDT and YYEEEE. The CDR3 is made up of 18 amino acids. CDR3 DNA sequence: TGTGCCAGCAGCCCGGACCGTTCGTGGCGCTCTGGGGCCAACGTCCTGACTTTC. It yields the protein CASSPDRSWRSGANVLTF.

This rearrangement joins TRBV28 to TRBJ2-1; D might be TRBD2 (6 bases). Trimming stripped 5 bases from V and 4 bases from J, with 12 bases between. There are 14 residues in the CDR3. Germline loops: CDR1 MDHEN, CDR2 SYDVKM. The CDR3 sequence is CASSPPAGYNEQFF. Written as DNA, the CDR3 is TGTGCCAGCAGTCCCCCCGCGGGGTACAATGAGCAGTTCTTC.